This T cell receptor (beta chain) was sequenced during a study of TIL therapy for anti-PD-1-resistant metastatic lung cancer. Study as a whole: Tumor harvest preceded PD-1/PD-L1 blockade, followed by nivolumab treatment.

Per germline, CDR1 LNHDA and CDR2 SQIVND (reference sequence). The germline V and J ends were trimmed by 0 bases and 3 bases, with 10 bases remaining between them. This CDR3 has 15 residues. A remark on this clone: Its specificity is not known.

The libraries were made with immunoSEQ v3. This table comes from immunoSEQ multiplex PCR, and its TCRdb copy is limited to in-frame clones, with some not included. The repertoire includes under 35,000 clones, 60% to 80% of them detected once, and 2.5% to 3% sits in the top ten. Whole-study results and caveats: The cohort had more treatment-naive, never-smoker and oncogene-addicted patients than typical.

Time point in this sample: pre-treatment sample, taken before nivolumab and TIL therapy. The sequencing used blood, collected at baseline. This TCR was recovered from a woman aged 25-85 years with non-small cell lung cancer. This chain uses TRBV19 with TRBJ2-3; perhaps TRBD1 as D (6 bases). CDR3 sequence: CASSIDGGGTDTQYF. CDR3 bases: TGTGCCAGTAGTATAGATGGGGGCGGAACAGATACGCAGTATTTT.